This T cell receptor beta chain stems from a study of blood T cell repertoires in COVID-19. Looking at the study overall: Samples of COVID-19 (acute and convalescent) were obtained from the United States, Italy and Spain. T cells, B-cell-depleted T cells, or PBMCs provided the cDNA or gDNA that served as material.

TCRdb's table, derived via immunoSEQ multiplex PCR, lists solely in-frame clones and lacks some. The table includes some 200,000 clones, approximately 81% detected once. The V gene's germline CDR1 is MNHEY and CDR2 SVGAGI. The CDR3 is made up of 14 amino acids. V shed 8 bases and J shed 1 base, with 11 bases lying between them. The chain links TRBV6-5 to TRBJ2-2, with a weak D call TRBD1 (7 bases). The sequenced sample consisted of peripheral blood. The receptor was derived from a woman of 80 years or more with COVID-19, enrolled during active disease. The DNA for the CDR3 is TGTGCCAGCCGCGGGACAGAGAACACCGGGGAGCTGTTTTTT. This encodes CASRGTENTGELFF.